The text below deals with one T cell receptor beta chain. Its target is not known. This specimen belongs to a study of OX40 agonist ivuxolimab in advanced cancers. Profiling relied on immunoSEQ multiplex PCR, and the TCRdb table lists in-frame clones only, not all of them. The table lists fewer than 50,000 clones, approximately 80% of them singletons, with under 9% in the top ten. The study, taken as a whole, reports: The study found among the lowest clonal expansion in partial responders at 0.1-3.0 mg/kg.

Autoimmune disease history or systemic immunosuppression excluded patients. Looked up from germline, CDR1 is SGDLS and CDR2 is YYNGEE. V was cut by 4 bases and J by 0 bases, with 14 bases left in between. The CDR3 extends over 17 amino acids. The TCR was taken from an adult with an advanced solid tumor such as melanoma, head and neck, liver or kidney cancer. The V and J genes are TRBV9 and TRBJ2-6; possible D gene TRBD1, 5 bases. Sequenced here: CD4+ or CD8+ T cells sorted from blood, sampled in a trial of the OX40 agonist ivuxolimab. CDR3 DNA: TGTGCCAGCAGCCCTACCCTGGGGCGCTCTGGGGCCAACGTCCTGACTTTC. As protein: CASSPTLGRSGANVLTF.